The sequence of this TCR beta chain was determined in a study of shared clonotypes between healthy human individuals. Cells designated naive CD8 were CD45RO-negative and were positively selected for CCR7, with terminally differentiated effector memory CD45RA+ cells excluded. General study points: Naive subsets, compared against memory subsets, generally had larger estimated richness values.

CDR1 is LGHNA, CDR2 YSLEER, per germline. This CDR3 spans 16 amino acids. Trimming took 3 bases from V and 5 from J; bases not matched to a gene: 7. Generated by immunoSEQ multiplex PCR, the TCRdb table keeps only in-frame clones and is missing some. The sample consists of about 2.2 million clones, 93% of them appearing once. Turning to this clone: Its antigen remains unidentified.

This chain connects TRBV4-3 to TRBJ2-1, with TRBD2 matching 10 bases. Sequences were obtained from naive CD8+ T cells from PBMCs. The sequence derives from a young man in good health. Some clones in this sample may be carry-over from other donors' samples. CDR3 protein: CASSQSSGSLDNEQFF. CDR3 coding DNA: TGCGCCAGCAGCCAGTCTAGCGGGAGTTTGGACAATGAGCAGTTCTTC.